The clone carrying this TCR beta chain was recorded only once. The sample belongs to a study of blood T cell repertoires in COVID-19. The CDR3 extends over 12 amino acids. With 5 bases removed from V and 8 bases from J, the gap between germline ends came to 12 bases. CDR1 is MDHEN, CDR2 SYDVKM, per germline. Generated by immunoSEQ multiplex PCR, the TCRdb table keeps only in-frame clones and is missing some. The repertoire holds about 170,000 clones, with about nine tenths as singletons. Material for sequencing was peripheral blood. The rearrangement uses TRBV28 and TRBJ1-1; weak D call: TRBD1 (5 bases). The TCR originated in a man in his fifties or sixties with acute or convalescent COVID-19. This CDR3 is CASSDVNREAFF. The CDR3 bases are TGTGCCAGCAGTGACGTGAACAGGGAAGCTTTCTTT.